Listed here are 2 T cell receptor beta chains from one sample, sequenced in a study of technical replicates of blood from a handful of donors. TCRdb's table, derived via immunoSEQ multiplex PCR, lists solely in-frame clones and lacks some. This table has 70,000 to 95,000 clones, around 97% appearing once. Sequencing was performed on T cells isolated from PBMCs. These receptors were collected from a human donor in good health.

V gene TRBV28 combines with J gene TRBJ2-1, with TRBD2 identical over 8 bases. The CDR3 is made up of 16 amino acids. J was trimmed by 9 bases and V by 2 bases; bases with no gene match: 12. The V gene's germline CDR1 is MDHEN and CDR2 SYDVKM. CDR3 region: CASSLRPGGPAGEQFF. The CDR3 nucleotides are TGTGCCAGCAGTTTACGTCCGGGAGGGCCGGCGGGTGAGCAGTTCTTC.

The J gene is TRBJ2-5, the V gene TRBV11-2; D perhaps matches TRBD2 (5 bases). V was pared by 2 bases and J by 6 bases, with 10 bases between. CDR3 length: 13 residues. Looked up from germline, CDR1 is SGHAT and CDR2 is FQNNGV. The CDR3 loop reads CASSLIEGKTQYF. The CDR3 nucleotides read TGTGCCAGCAGCTTAATCGAGGGAAAGACCCAGTACTTC.